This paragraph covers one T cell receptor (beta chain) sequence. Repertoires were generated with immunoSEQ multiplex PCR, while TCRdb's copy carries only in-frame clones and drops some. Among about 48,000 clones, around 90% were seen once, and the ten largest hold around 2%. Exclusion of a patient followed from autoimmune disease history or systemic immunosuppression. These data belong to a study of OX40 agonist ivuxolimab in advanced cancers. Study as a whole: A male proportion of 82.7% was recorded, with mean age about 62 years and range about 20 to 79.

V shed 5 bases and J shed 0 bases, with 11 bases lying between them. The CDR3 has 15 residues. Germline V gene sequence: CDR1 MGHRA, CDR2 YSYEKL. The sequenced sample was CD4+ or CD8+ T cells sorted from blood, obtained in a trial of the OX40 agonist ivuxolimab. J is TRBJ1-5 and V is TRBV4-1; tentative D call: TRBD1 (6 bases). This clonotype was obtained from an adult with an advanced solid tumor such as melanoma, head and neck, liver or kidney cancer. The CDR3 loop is CASSFGTYSNQPQHF. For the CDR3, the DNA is TGCGCCAGCAGCTTCGGGACATATAGCAATCAGCCCCAGCATTTT.